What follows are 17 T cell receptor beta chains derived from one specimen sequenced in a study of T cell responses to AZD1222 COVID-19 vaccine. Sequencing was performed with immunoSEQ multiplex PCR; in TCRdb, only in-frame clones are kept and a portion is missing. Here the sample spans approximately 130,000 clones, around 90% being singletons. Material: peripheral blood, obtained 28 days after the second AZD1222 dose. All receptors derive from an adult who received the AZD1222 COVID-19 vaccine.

CDR3 in amino acids: CASGTSNSGNTIYF. The DNA for the CDR3 is TGCGCCAGCGGAACATCAAACTCTGGAAACACCATATATTTT. V gene TRBV4-3 combines with J gene TRBJ1-3, with D uncertain. Trimming took off 8 bases at V and 0 bases at J, with 11 bases between the two ends. The CDR3 is 14 residues long. Germline CDR1 reads LGHNA; CDR2 reads YSLEER.

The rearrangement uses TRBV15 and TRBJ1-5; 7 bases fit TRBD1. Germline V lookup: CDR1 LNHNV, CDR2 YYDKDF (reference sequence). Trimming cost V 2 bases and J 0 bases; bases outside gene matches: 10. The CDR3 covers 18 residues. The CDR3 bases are TGTGCCACCAGCAGAAACCGGGACAGAATCGATAGCAATCAGCCCCAGCATTTT. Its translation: CATSRNRDRIDSNQPQHF.

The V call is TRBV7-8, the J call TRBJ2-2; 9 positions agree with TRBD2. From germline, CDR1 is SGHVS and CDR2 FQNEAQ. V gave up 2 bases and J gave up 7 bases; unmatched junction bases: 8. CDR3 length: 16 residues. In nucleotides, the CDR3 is TGTGCCAGCAGCTTATATGGCGGGAGGGCCATCGGGGAGCTGTTTTTT. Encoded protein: CASSLYGGRAIGELFF.

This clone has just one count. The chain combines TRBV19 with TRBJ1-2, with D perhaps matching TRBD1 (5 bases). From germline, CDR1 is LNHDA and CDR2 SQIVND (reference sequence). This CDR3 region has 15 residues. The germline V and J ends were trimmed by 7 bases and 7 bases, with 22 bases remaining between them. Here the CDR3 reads CASNGIPGGIGGYTF. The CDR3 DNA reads TGTGCCAGTAACGGAATCCCCGGGGGTATAGGTGGCTACACCTTC.

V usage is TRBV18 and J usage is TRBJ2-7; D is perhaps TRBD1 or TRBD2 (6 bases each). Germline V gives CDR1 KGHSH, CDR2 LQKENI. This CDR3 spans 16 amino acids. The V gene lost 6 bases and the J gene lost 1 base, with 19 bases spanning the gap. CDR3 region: CASSQALSGASYEQYF. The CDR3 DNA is TGTGCCAGCTCCCAAGCCCTCTCGGGGGCTTCCTACGAGCAGTACTTC. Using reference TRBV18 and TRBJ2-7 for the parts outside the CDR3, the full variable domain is NAGVMQNPRHLVRRRGQEARLRCSPMKGHSHVYWYRQLPEEGLKFMVYLQKENIIDESGMPKERFSAEFPKEGPSILRIQQVVRGDSAAYFCASSQALSGASYEQYFGPGTRLTVT.

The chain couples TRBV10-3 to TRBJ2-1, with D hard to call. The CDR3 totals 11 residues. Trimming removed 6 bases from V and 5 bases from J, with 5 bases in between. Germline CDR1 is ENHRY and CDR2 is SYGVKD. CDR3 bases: TGTGCCATCAGGTGGGACAATGAGCAGTTCTTC. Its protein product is CAIRWDNEQFF.

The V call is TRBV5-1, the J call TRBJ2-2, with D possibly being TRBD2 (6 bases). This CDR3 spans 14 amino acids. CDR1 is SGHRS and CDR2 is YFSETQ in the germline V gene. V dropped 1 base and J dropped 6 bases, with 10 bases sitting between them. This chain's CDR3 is CASSLWDFPGELFF. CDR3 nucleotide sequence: TGCGCCAGCAGCTTGTGGGACTTCCCCGGGGAGCTGTTTTTT.

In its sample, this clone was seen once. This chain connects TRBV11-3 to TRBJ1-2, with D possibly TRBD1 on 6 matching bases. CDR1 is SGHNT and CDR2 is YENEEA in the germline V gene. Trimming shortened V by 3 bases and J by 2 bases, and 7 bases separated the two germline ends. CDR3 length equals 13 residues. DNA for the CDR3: TGTGCCAGCAGCTTCCAGGGGAACTATGGCTACACCTTC. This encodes CASSFQGNYGYTF.

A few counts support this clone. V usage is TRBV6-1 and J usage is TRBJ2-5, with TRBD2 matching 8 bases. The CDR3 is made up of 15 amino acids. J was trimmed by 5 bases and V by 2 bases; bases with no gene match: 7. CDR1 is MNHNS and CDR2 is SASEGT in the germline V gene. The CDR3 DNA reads TGTGCCAGCAGTGAACTGGCGGGAGGCGGTGAGACCCAGTACTTC. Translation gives CASSELAGGGETQYF.

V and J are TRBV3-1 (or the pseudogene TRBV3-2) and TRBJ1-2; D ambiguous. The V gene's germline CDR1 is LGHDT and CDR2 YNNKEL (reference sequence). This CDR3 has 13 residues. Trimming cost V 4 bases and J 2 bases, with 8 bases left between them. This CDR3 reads CASSPEENYGYTF. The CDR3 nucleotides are TGTGCCAGCAGCCCCGAGGAGAACTATGGCTACACCTTC.

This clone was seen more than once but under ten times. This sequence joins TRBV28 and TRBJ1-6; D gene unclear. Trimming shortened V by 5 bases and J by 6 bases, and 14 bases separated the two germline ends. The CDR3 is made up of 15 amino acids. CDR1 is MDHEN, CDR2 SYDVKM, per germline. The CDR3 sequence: CASSAMGEVNSPLHF. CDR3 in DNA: TGTGCCAGCAGTGCGATGGGTGAAGTTAATTCACCCCTCCACTTT.

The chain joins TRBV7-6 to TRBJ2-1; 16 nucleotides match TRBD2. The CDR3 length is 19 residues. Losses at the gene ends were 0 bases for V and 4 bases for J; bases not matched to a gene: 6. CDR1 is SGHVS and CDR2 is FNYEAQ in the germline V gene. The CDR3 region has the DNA TGTGCCAGCAGCTTAGCTGGGGGACTAGCGGGAGGGCGTTACAATGAGCAGTTCTTC. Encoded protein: CASSLAGGLAGGRYNEQFF.

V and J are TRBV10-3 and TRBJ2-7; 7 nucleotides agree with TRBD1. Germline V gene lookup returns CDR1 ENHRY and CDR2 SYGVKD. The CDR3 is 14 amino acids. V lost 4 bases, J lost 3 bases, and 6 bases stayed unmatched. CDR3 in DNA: TGTGCCATCAGTGGAGGGACAGCAGTCTACGAGCAGTACTTC. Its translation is CAISGGTAVYEQYF.

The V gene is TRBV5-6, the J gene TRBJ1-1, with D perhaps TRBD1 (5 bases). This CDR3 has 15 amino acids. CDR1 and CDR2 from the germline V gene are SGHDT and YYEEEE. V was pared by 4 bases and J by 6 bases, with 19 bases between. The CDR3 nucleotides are TGTGCCAGCAGCAGACTCCCGGGGGGGGAGGCTGAAGCTTTCTTT. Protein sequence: CASSRLPGGEAEAFF.

DNA of the CDR3: TGTGCCAGCAGCTCCGGAAACACCATATATTTT. Protein: CASSSGNTIYF. The rearrangement joins TRBV7-2 to TRBJ1-3; D gene uncertain. Germline V lookup: CDR1 SGHTA, CDR2 FQGNSA. V dropped 4 bases and J dropped 4 bases, with 2 bases sitting between them. The CDR3 loop spans 11 amino acids.

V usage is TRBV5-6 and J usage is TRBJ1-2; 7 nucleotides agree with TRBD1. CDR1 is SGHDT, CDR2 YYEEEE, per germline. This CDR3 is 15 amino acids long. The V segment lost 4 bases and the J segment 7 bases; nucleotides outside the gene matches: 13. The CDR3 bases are TGTGCCAGCAGCCCGCGACGACAGGGATGGCGTGGCTACACCTTC. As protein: CASSPRRQGWRGYTF.

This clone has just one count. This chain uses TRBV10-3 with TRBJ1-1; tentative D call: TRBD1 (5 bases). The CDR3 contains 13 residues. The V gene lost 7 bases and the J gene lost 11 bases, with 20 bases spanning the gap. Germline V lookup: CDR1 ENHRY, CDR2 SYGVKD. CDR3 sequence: CAINLGQGGAAFF. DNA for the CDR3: TGTGCCATCAACCTCGGGCAGGGCGGAGCGGCTTTCTTT.